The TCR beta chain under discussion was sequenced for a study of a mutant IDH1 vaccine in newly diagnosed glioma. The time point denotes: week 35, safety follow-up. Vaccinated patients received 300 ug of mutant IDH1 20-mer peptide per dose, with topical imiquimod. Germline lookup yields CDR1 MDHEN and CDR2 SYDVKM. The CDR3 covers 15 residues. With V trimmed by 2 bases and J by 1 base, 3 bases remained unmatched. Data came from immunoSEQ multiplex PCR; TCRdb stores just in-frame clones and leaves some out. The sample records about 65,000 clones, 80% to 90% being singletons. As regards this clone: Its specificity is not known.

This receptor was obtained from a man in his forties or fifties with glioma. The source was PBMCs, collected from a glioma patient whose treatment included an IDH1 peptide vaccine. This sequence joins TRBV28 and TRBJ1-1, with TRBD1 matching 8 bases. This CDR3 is CASSLPGTGNTEAFF. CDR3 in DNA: TGTGCCAGCAGTTTACCCGGGACAGGGAACACTGAAGCTTTCTTT.